The source of this T cell receptor beta chain is a study of CD8+CD57+ T cells in acquired aplastic anemia. This clonotype was detected only once. According to the study, genomic DNA was the template for TCR beta VDJ and CDR3 profiling. Each CDR3 protein is one row after TCRdb ran MiXCR on the reads. The data show roughly 170,000 distinct CDR3 sequences, around 50% seen once. Previously, flow cytometry had revealed CD8+CD57+ cell expansion in the patients chosen for sequencing. The CDR3 covers 17 residues. The V segment lost 4 bases and the J segment 13 bases; nucleotides outside the gene matches: 14. Germline CDR1 and CDR2: SGHAT and FQDESV (reference sequence).

The specimen was sorted CD4+, CD8+, or CD8+CD57+ T cells (not recorded which) from PBMCs. The rearrangement uses TRBV11-1 and TRBJ2-1, with 15 positions matching TRBD2. The receptor was isolated from a human donor with aplastic anemia. In DNA, the CDR3 is TGTGCCAGCAGCTCACCCGGGACTAGCGGGAGGAGGGCCGAACAGTTCTTC. Its protein product is CASSSPGTSGRRAEQFF.